Below are 15 T cell receptor beta chains sequenced from a single sample in a study of T cells in Graves' hyperthyroidism and ophthalmopathy. From RNA transcripts, TCR beta CDR3 regions were amplified. First-round RT-PCR of the TCR CDR3 relied on the HTBI primer set. TCRdb re-called the multiplex PCR reads with MiXCR, one entry per CDR3 protein. The repertoire holds 490,000 or so distinct CDR3 sequences, with less than 25% as singletons. Sequences were obtained from blood. Receptors were obtained from a woman between 70 and 85 years old with Graves' ophthalmopathy.

In this sample, this clonotype turned up a few times. V gene TRBV18 combines with J gene TRBJ1-1; TRBD1 matches at 7 bases. Germline V lookup: CDR1 KGHSH, CDR2 LQKENI. The V gene end was trimmed by 2 bases and the J gene end by 9 bases; junction bases not matched to a gene: 6. The CDR3 contains 13 residues. As DNA, the CDR3 is TGTGCCAGCTCACCAATTCAGGGGGGGAAAGCTTTCTTT. This sequence encodes CASSPIQGGKAFF.

This clonotype has only a few counts. This rearrangement joins TRBV28 to TRBJ2-7; perhaps D is TRBD1 or TRBD2 (5 bases each). Germline CDR1 MDHEN, CDR2 SYDVKM. There are 15 residues in the CDR3. Trimming left V 5 bases short and J 3 bases short, with 17 bases between. CDR3 bases: TGTGCCAGCAGTGCCCGGGGCCTCTTCTACTACGAGCAGTACTTC. Encoded protein: CASSARGLFYYEQYF.

The rearrangement links TRBV15 to TRBJ1-5; D ambiguous. Germline CDR1 LNHNV, CDR2 YYDKDF (reference sequence). The length of the CDR3 is 15 residues. With 1 base removed from V and 1 base from J, the gap between germline ends came to 8 bases. The CDR3 sequence: CATSRGAGSNQPQHF. CDR3 nucleotides: TGTGCCACCAGCAGAGGGGCAGGAAGCAATCAGCCCCAGCATTTT.

This chain uses TRBV20-1 with TRBJ2-7; D is possibly TRBD1 (6 bases). V gave up 1 base and J gave up 1 base, with 14 bases separating them. Germline values: CDR1 DFQATT, CDR2 SNEGSKA (reference sequence). The CDR3 runs to 15 residues. CDR3 sequence (DNA): TGCAGTGCTAGAGGCGACAGGCCTCCTTCCTACGAGCAGTACTTC. Translated: CSARGDRPPSYEQYF.

This clonotype showed up many times. This chain connects TRBV11-2 to TRBJ2-2; D call uncertain. V was cut by 1 base and J by 3 bases, with 9 bases left in between. This CDR3 is built from 15 residues. CDR1 is SGHAT, CDR2 FQNNGV, per germline. DNA of the CDR3: TGTGCCAGCAGCTTAGTGGTAGACGACACCGGGGAGCTGTTTTTT. Translating it yields CASSLVVDDTGELFF.

This clonotype came up a few times. The rearrangement joins TRBV3-1 to TRBJ1-4; D call uncertain. CDR1 and CDR2 from the germline V gene are LGHDT and YNNKEL (reference sequence). The CDR3 totals 15 residues. V gave up 4 bases and J gave up 0 bases, with 9 bases separating them. The CDR3 bases are TGTGCCAGCAGCCGCGGGGTTCCAACTAATGAAAAACTGTTTTTT. It is translated as CASSRGVPTNEKLFF.

V is TRBV5-5 and J is TRBJ2-7; 7 nucleotides agree with TRBD1. J lost 3 bases, V lost 3 bases, and 9 bases had no gene match. Looked up from germline, CDR1 is SGHKS and CDR2 is YYEKEE (reference sequence). CDR3 length: 15 residues. For the CDR3, the DNA is TGTGCCAGCAGCTGGATCGGGACAGACAACTACGAGCAGTACTTC. It encodes CASSWIGTDNYEQYF.

V is TRBV20-1 and J is TRBJ1-1; 7 positions agree with TRBD1. J gave up 1 base and V 1 base, and 9 bases lay outside the gene matches. Germline V gene lookup returns CDR1 DFQATT and CDR2 SNEGSKA (reference sequence). The CDR3 covers 16 residues. This chain's CDR3 is CSARGLTGTANTEAFF. CDR3 coding DNA: TGCAGTGCTAGAGGTCTGACCGGGACAGCGAACACTGAAGCTTTCTTT.

The chain is built from TRBV30 and TRBJ1-5; no definite D call. With 2 bases removed from V and 4 bases from J, the gap between germline ends came to 12 bases. Germline CDR1 reads GTSNPN; CDR2 reads SVGIG (reference sequence). CDR3 length: 14 amino acids. The CDR3 nucleotides read TGTGCCTGGAGTCCTGGGTACCAGAATCAGCCCCAGCATTTT. It translates to CAWSPGYQNQPQHF.

The chain carries TRBV5-1 and TRBJ1-1; TRBD1 agrees at 8 bases. Germline CDR1 SGHRS, CDR2 YFSETQ. J was trimmed by 3 bases and V by 5 bases; bases with no gene match: 9. The CDR3 has 15 amino acids. The CDR3 protein is CASSFGNRGDTEAFF. The CDR3 DNA sequence: TGCGCCAGCAGTTTTGGAAACAGGGGGGACACTGAAGCTTTCTTT.

This sequence joins TRBV5-1 and TRBJ2-2, with D possibly being TRBD1 (6 bases). V was shortened by 3 bases and J by 7 bases, with 13 bases between the two germline ends. Germline V gene sequence: CDR1 SGHRS, CDR2 YFSETQ. The CDR3 totals 14 residues. CDR3 bases: TGCGCCAGCAGCTCAGGGGTGGAAAACGGGGAGCTGTTTTTT. It is translated as CASSSGVENGELFF.

CDR3 sequence reads: CASSSHRGLSPLHF. The CDR3, as DNA: TGTGCCAGCAGTTCGCACAGGGGGCTTTCACCCCTCCACTTT. The chain has TRBV27 and TRBJ1-6, with TRBD1 matching over 9 bases. V dropped 4 bases and J dropped 9; count of bases not matched to a gene: 4. The V gene's germline CDR1 is MNHEY and CDR2 SMNVEV (reference sequence). The CDR3 is 14 amino acids.

V gene TRBV6-1 combines with J gene TRBJ2-4; 7 bases fit TRBD1. Germline lookup yields CDR1 MNHNS and CDR2 SASEGT. The CDR3 is made up of 14 amino acids. The junction had 5 bases not matched to a gene; V was cut back by 3 bases and J by 6 bases. This CDR3 is CASSDRDRANIQYF. As DNA, the CDR3 is TGTGCCAGCAGTGATAGGGACAGAGCAAACATTCAGTACTTC.

The chain recombines TRBV28 with TRBJ2-2; 11 positions match TRBD2. Germline CDR1 reads MDHEN; CDR2 reads SYDVKM. V lost 7 bases and J lost 7; bases outside the gene matches: 8. This CDR3 is built from 15 residues. The CDR3 region has the DNA TGTGCCAGCAACCGGTGGCTAGCGGGGGGCGGGGAGCTGTTTTTT. It yields the protein CASNRWLAGGGELFF.

Remarks on this clonotype: A read error may account for a junction end that differs from germline. The chain is built from TRBV7-7 and TRBJ2-1; 8 positions agree with TRBD1. CDR3 length: 13 residues. CDR1 is SSHAT and CDR2 is FNYEAQ in the germline V gene (reference sequence). CDR3 nucleotides: TGTGCTAGCAGCAAAGACAGGGGCTATGAGCAGTTCTTC. Its protein product is CASSKDRGYEQFF.